This T cell receptor beta chain was sequenced for a study of blood T cell repertoires in COVID-19. Study summary: The cDNA or gDNA used as material had been derived from T cells, B-cell-depleted T cells, or PBMCs.

Authors' data handling: For nucleated cells, counts were estimated from reference gene primer amplification. Sequencing used immunoSEQ multiplex PCR; TCRdb keeps in-frame clones, though not all of them. The V and J calls and the clone size are those of that table, but D and trimming were determined from the DNA. The sample shows roughly 340,000 clones, around 86% of them seen only once. The Seattle patients joined while their infection was active and were tracked longitudinally afterward. The sequenced sample was peripheral blood. The sequence came from a woman aged 45-59 years with COVID-19, enrolled during active disease.

CDR3 in amino acids: CASSSPNEQYF. In nucleotides, the CDR3 is TGTGCCAGCAGCAGCCCAAACGAGCAGTACTTC. The chain uses TRBV7-6 and TRBJ2-7; D remains unclear. V was shortened by 5 bases and J by 5 bases, with 7 bases between the two germline ends. The CDR3 spans 11 residues. Germline assignment: CDR1 SGHVS and CDR2 FNYEAQ. The variable domain in full, with the rest retrieved from reference TRBV7-6 and TRBJ2-7, is GAGVSQSPRYKVTKRGQDVALRCDPISGHVSLYWYRQALGQGPEFLTYFNYEAQQDKSGLPNDRFSAERPEGSISTLTIQRTEQRDSAMYRCASSSPNEQYFGPGTRLTVT.